A single sample is the source of the 32 T cell receptor beta chains below, sequenced in a study of blood T cell repertoires in COVID-19 (TCRdb year 2020). The library was obtained by the immunoSEQ multiplex PCR assay. TCRdb stores this immuneACCESS table with in-frame sequences only. Part of the clones is absent; in the studies checked, under half of the shortfall reflects unresolved V genes, and no reason is known for the rest. The sample yields some 110,000 clones; approximately 85% were counted once. Of the sample, more than 4% falls within the top ten clones. Sequencing was performed on peripheral blood. Every receptor here comes from a man in his fifties with acute or convalescent COVID-19.

The CDR3 DNA reads TGCGCCAGCAGCCCCGGGTCCTCAAGCCAAGAGACCCAGTACTTC. As protein: CASSPGSSSQETQYF. The chain has TRBV5-1 and TRBJ2-5, with D uncertain. Germline lookup yields CDR1 SGHRS and CDR2 YFSETQ. The V gene lost 4 bases and the J gene lost 1 base, with 14 bases spanning the gap. CDR3 length: 15 residues.

The chain joins TRBV11-3 to TRBJ1-6; 10 bases match TRBD1. Per germline, CDR1 SGHNT and CDR2 YENEEA. This CDR3 contains 14 residues. With V trimmed by 5 bases and J by 7 bases, 2 bases remained unmatched. The CDR3 coding sequence is TGTGCCAGCAGCCAGGACAGGGGGAATTCACCCCTCCACTTT. Translated, it gives CASSQDRGNSPLHF.

This chain uses TRBV6-5 with TRBJ2-1, with D maybe TRBD2 (5 bases). The CDR3 runs to 14 residues. Trimming removed 6 bases from V and 2 bases from J, with 11 bases in between. In germline, CDR1 is MNHEY, CDR2 SVGAGI. The CDR3: CASRYPGTYNEQFF. CDR3 bases: TGTGCCAGCAGGTATCCCGGGACCTACAATGAGCAGTTCTTC.

The chain uses TRBV9 and TRBJ2-7; tentatively, D is TRBD1 (6 bases). Trimming stripped 2 bases from V and 4 bases from J, with 13 bases between. The CDR3 is 14 residues long. The germline CDR1 and CDR2 sequences are SGDLS and YYNGEE. CDR3 in amino acids: CASSVSGGVYEQYF. In DNA form, the CDR3 reads TGTGCCAGCAGCGTTAGTGGGGGCGTATACGAGCAGTACTTC.

The chain is built from TRBV19 and TRBJ2-5, with 7 bases that match TRBD2. This CDR3 spans 15 amino acids. V shed 3 bases and J 2 bases; nucleotides not matched to a gene: 6. Germline V gene data show CDR1 as LNHDA and CDR2 as SQIVND (reference sequence). CDR3 nucleotide sequence: TGTGCCAGTAGTATCATACTAGCGTATCAAGAGACCCAGTACTTC. It translates to CASSIILAYQETQYF.

The CDR3 region has the DNA TGTGCCAGCAGCCGGTCAGACAGGTTGCTACCCTACAATGAGCAGTTCTTC. As protein: CASSRSDRLLPYNEQFF. This sequence joins TRBV11-3 and TRBJ2-1; weak D call: TRBD1 (6 bases). The CDR3 covers 17 residues. With 5 bases removed from V and 2 bases from J, the gap between germline ends came to 19 bases. Germline V gene data show CDR1 as SGHNT and CDR2 as YENEEA.

This clone is a singleton in its sample. The gene calls are TRBV11-2 and TRBJ1-2; D uncertain. Trimming stripped 1 base from V and 0 bases from J, with 15 bases between. The CDR3 loop spans 17 amino acids. The germline V gene encodes CDR1 SGHAT and CDR2 FQNNGV. DNA for the CDR3: TGTGCCAGCAGCTTAGTTTTCGGGGATTTCGCTAACTATGGCTACACCTTC. As protein: CASSLVFGDFANYGYTF.

The chain combines TRBV19 with TRBJ1-1, with D perhaps TRBD1 (5 bases). V dropped 4 bases and J dropped 1 base, with 16 bases sitting between them. In germline, CDR1 is LNHDA, CDR2 SQIVND (reference sequence). The CDR3 runs 16 residues. The DNA of the CDR3 is TGTGCCAGTAGTACGTTAACCTGGGACTCGAACACTGAAGCTTTCTTT. Residues: CASSTLTWDSNTEAFF.

The chain joins TRBV7-9 to TRBJ1-6; D uncertain. The ends were cut back, 6 bases at V and 4 bases at J, with 10 bases in the middle. The CDR3 extends over 14 amino acids. Germline V gene lookup returns CDR1 SEHNR and CDR2 FQNEAQ (reference sequence). CDR3 protein: CASSGRTYNSPLHF. For the CDR3, the DNA is TGTGCCAGCAGTGGGCGGACTTATAATTCACCCCTCCACTTT.

By share of the sample, this clone is medium-sized. The rearrangement links TRBV30 to TRBJ2-2; 9 bases are shared with TRBD1. Germline CDR1 and CDR2: GTSNPN and SVGIG (reference sequence). The junction had 7 bases not matched to a gene; V was cut back by 2 bases and J by 6 bases. CDR3 length: 15 residues. The CDR3 sequence: CAWSFRDRESGELFF. DNA for the CDR3: TGTGCCTGGAGTTTCCGGGACAGGGAATCCGGGGAGCTGTTTTTT. Looking up the rest from reference TRBV30 and TRBJ2-2 gives the full variable domain: SQTIHQWPATLVQPVGSPLSLECTVEGTSNPNLYWYRQAAGRGLQLLFYSVGIGQISSEVPQNLSASRPQDRQFILSSKKLLLSDSGFYLCAWSFRDRESGELFFGEGSRLTVL.

As to this clone: Other nucleotide sequences in the sample specify the same CDR3. CDR3 coding DNA: TGCAGTGCGGGGGGACGGGGTGAAGCTTTCTTT. Translating it yields CSAGGRGEAFF. The chain joins TRBV20-1 to TRBJ1-1; D might be TRBD1 (5 bases). This CDR3 has 11 residues. V lost 6 bases and J 7 bases, leaving 12 bases between the germline ends. Germline V gene sequence: CDR1 DFQATT, CDR2 SNEGSKA (reference sequence).

The V call is TRBV10-3, the J call TRBJ1-1; TRBD1 is a possible D gene (6 bases). The CDR3 is 13 amino acids. Per the germline V gene, CDR1 is ENHRY and CDR2 is SYGVKD. Trimming stripped 2 bases from V and 9 bases from J, with 13 bases between. CDR3 amino acids: CAISEGGTGQAFF. The CDR3 DNA reads TGTGCCATCAGTGAGGGGGGTACAGGGCAAGCTTTCTTT.

This chain uses TRBV19 with TRBJ2-1, with D possibly TRBD2 on 5 matching bases. This CDR3 contains 11 residues. V shed 9 bases and J shed 9 bases, with 12 bases lying between them. In germline, CDR1 is LNHDA, CDR2 SQIVND (reference sequence). The CDR3 DNA is TGTGCCAGCCATCTAGCAGGTGAGCAGTTCTTC. It yields the protein CASHLAGEQFF.

V usage is TRBV5-1 and J usage is TRBJ2-7; D perhaps matches TRBD2 (5 bases). This CDR3 contains 16 residues. Germline V gene sequence: CDR1 SGHRS, CDR2 YFSETQ. The germline V and J ends were trimmed by 0 bases and 0 bases, with 13 bases remaining between them. This CDR3 is CASSLGAGEISYEQYF. The CDR3 DNA reads as TGCGCCAGCAGCTTGGGGGCGGGCGAGATCTCCTACGAGCAGTACTTC.

V is TRBV7-9 and J is TRBJ2-7; possible D gene TRBD2, 5 bases. Trimming left V 1 base short and J 12 bases short, with 16 bases between. This CDR3 has 13 amino acids. CDR1 and CDR2 from the germline V gene are SEHNR and FQNEAQ (reference sequence). In DNA, the CDR3 is TGTGCCAGCAGCTTAGACGCCATGCTAGCTCCGTACTTC. Amino acids: CASSLDAMLAPYF.

This sequence joins TRBV18 and TRBJ1-1; D is possibly TRBD1 (5 bases). With 3 bases removed from V and 3 bases from J, the gap between germline ends came to 5 bases. The CDR3 has 12 residues. From germline, CDR1 is KGHSH and CDR2 LQKENI. CDR3 DNA sequence: TGTGCCAGCTCACCCAGGGACACTGAAGCTTTCTTT. This codes for CASSPRDTEAFF.

V gene TRBV6-1 combines with J gene TRBJ2-3, with D maybe TRBD1 (6 bases). Germline V gives CDR1 MNHNS, CDR2 SASEGT. The CDR3 has 16 amino acids. The germline V and J ends were trimmed by 1 base and 3 bases, with 14 bases remaining between them. CDR3 in amino acids: CASSEGTGSLTDTQYF. CDR3 in DNA: TGTGCCAGCAGTGAAGGAACAGGGTCTTTAACAGATACGCAGTATTTT.

The chain carries TRBV19 and TRBJ2-1, with 8 bases matching TRBD2. J was trimmed by 9 bases and V by 1 base; bases with no gene match: 5. Germline CDR1 and CDR2: LNHDA and SQIVND (reference sequence). This CDR3 spans 14 amino acids. CDR3 bases: TGTGCCAGTAGTATAGGCGGGGGGTTCGGTGAGCAGTTCTTC. Translating gives CASSIGGGFGEQFF.

The chain recombines TRBV3-1 (or the pseudogene TRBV3-2) with TRBJ1-6, with 8 bases lining up with TRBD1. This CDR3 has 14 amino acids. Trimming took 4 bases from V and 7 from J; bases not matched to a gene: 3. Germline CDR1 LGHDT, CDR2 YNNKEL (reference sequence). This chain's CDR3 is CASSPYRGNSPLHF. CDR3 sequence (DNA): TGTGCCAGCAGCCCTTACAGGGGGAATTCACCCCTCCACTTT.

The chain joins TRBV27 to TRBJ1-2; tentatively, D is TRBD1 (6 bases). The V gene's germline CDR1 is MNHEY and CDR2 SMNVEV (reference sequence). This CDR3 region has 15 residues. V shed 6 bases and J shed 3 bases, with 17 bases lying between them. The CDR3 here is CASRVTTDSHYGYTF. Written as DNA, the CDR3 is TGTGCCAGCAGGGTCACTACGGACAGCCACTATGGCTACACCTTC.

The rearrangement joins TRBV7-3 to TRBJ1-1; 8 bases align to TRBD1. This CDR3 has 13 residues. Germline trimming cut 5 bases from V and 4 bases from J; bases unmatched to any gene: 3. Germline lookup yields CDR1 SGHTA and CDR2 FQGTGA. CDR3 in DNA: TGTGCCAGCAGCGTCACAGGGGGCACTGAAGCTTTCTTT. It encodes CASSVTGGTEAFF. Full variable domain (outside the CDR3, taken from reference TRBV7-3 and TRBJ1-1): GAGVSQTPSNKVTEKGKYVELRCDPISGHTALYWYRQSLGQGPEFLIYFQGTGAADDSGLPNDRFFAVRPEGSVSTLKIQRTERGDSAVYLCASSVTGGTEAFFGQGTRLTVV.

The chain uses TRBV24-1 and TRBJ1-4, with 7 bases identical to TRBD1. CDR1 is KGHDR, CDR2 SFDVKD, per germline. The V segment lost 5 bases and the J segment 5 bases; nucleotides outside the gene matches: 4. The CDR3 length is 14 residues. CDR3 loop: CATSADRQNEKLFF. CDR3 DNA: TGTGCCACCAGTGCGGACAGGCAGAATGAAAAACTGTTTTTT.

V is TRBV30 and J is TRBJ1-2; 8 bases line up with TRBD1. The V gene end was trimmed by 2 bases and the J gene end by 2 bases; junction bases not matched to a gene: 16. The CDR3 contains 18 residues. In germline, CDR1 is GTSNPN, CDR2 SVGIG (reference sequence). The CDR3 nucleotides are TGTGCCTGGAGTTCCTTCCACCGACGACAGGGGCAAAACTATGGCTACACCTTC. Its translation: CAWSSFHRRQGQNYGYTF.

J is TRBJ1-6 and V is TRBV2; tentative D call: TRBD1 (5 bases). The CDR3 sequence is 13 residues long. Between the trimmed V and J ends, which lost 6 bases and 10 bases, there was a span of 13 bases. Germline lookup yields CDR1 SNHLY and CDR2 FYNNEI. Here the CDR3 reads CASRYQGRSPLHF. CDR3 in DNA: TGTGCCAGCAGATACCAGGGTCGGTCACCCCTCCACTTT.

The chain uses TRBV6-5 and TRBJ1-1, with 9 bases lining up with TRBD1. V dropped 4 bases and J dropped 2; count of bases not matched to a gene: 5. The germline gives CDR1 MNHEY, CDR2 SVGAGI. The CDR3 contains 15 residues. As DNA, the CDR3 is TGTGCCAGCAGTTCTTGGACAGGGGATAACACTGAAGCTTTCTTT. Protein product: CASSSWTGDNTEAFF.

The genes are TRBV7-8 and TRBJ1-1, with D maybe TRBD1 (5 bases). The length of the CDR3 is 11 residues. Trimming took 1 base from V and 11 from J, leaving 8 bases between them. Per germline, CDR1 SGHVS and CDR2 FQNEAQ. CDR3 residues: CASSLGRVAFF. The CDR3 DNA is TGTGCCAGCAGCTTAGGCAGGGTGGCTTTCTTT.

This rearrangement joins TRBV7-3 to TRBJ2-1; possibly TRBD2 for D (7 bases). V was pared by 4 bases and J by 6 bases, with 16 bases between. The germline V gene encodes CDR1 SGHTA and CDR2 FQGTGA. CDR3 length: 15 amino acids. CDR3 region: CASSSQGGAGNEQFF. For the CDR3, the DNA is TGTGCCAGCAGCTCCCAAGGGGGGGCTGGCAATGAGCAGTTCTTC.

This CDR3 is CASAGWAGNSPLHF. As DNA, the CDR3 is TGTGCCAGCGCAGGGTGGGCAGGGAATTCACCCCTCCACTTT. The chain recombines TRBV25-1 with TRBJ1-6, with D possibly TRBD1 on 5 matching bases. V was pared by 8 bases and J by 7 bases, with 15 bases between. Germline V lookup: CDR1 MGHDK, CDR2 SYGVNS. This CDR3 region has 14 residues.

About this clone: The same CDR3 is also encoded by other DNA sequences in this sample. V gene TRBV18 combines with J gene TRBJ2-5, with a possible D match to TRBD2 (6 bases). Germline V gene sequence: CDR1 KGHSH, CDR2 LQKENI. The CDR3 contains 15 residues. V dropped 0 bases and J dropped 1 base, with 9 bases sitting between them. The CDR3 DNA is TGTGCCAGCTCACCACCGGGGGGAATCCAAGAGACCCAGTACTTC. It codes for CASSPPGGIQETQYF. Using reference TRBV18 and TRBJ2-5 for the parts outside the CDR3, the full variable domain is NAGVMQNPRHLVRRRGQEARLRCSPMKGHSHVYWYRQLPEEGLKFMVYLQKENIIDESGMPKERFSAEFPKEGPSILRIQQVVRGDSAAYFCASSPPGGIQETQYFGPGTRLLVL.

This chain connects TRBV3-1 (or the pseudogene TRBV3-2) to TRBJ2-1; 12 bases are a match to TRBD2. Looked up from germline, CDR1 is LGHDT and CDR2 is YNNKEL (reference sequence). The CDR3 runs 16 residues. V was clipped by 5 bases and J by 3 bases; unmatched bases: 5. DNA for the CDR3: TGTGCCAGCAGCGCCCAACTAGCGGGGGGCTACAATGAGCAGTTCTTC. Translating gives CASSAQLAGGYNEQFF.

The gene calls are TRBV2 and TRBJ1-3; no reliable D call. CDR1 SNHLY and CDR2 FYNNEI come from the germline V gene. Trimming pared 7 bases from V and 9 bases from J, leaving 16 bases between. CDR3 size: 13 residues. CDR3 nucleotides: TGTGCCAGCATGAAGCGGGAGGTGGGCACCATATATTTT. Translating gives CASMKREVGTIYF.

In its sample, this clone was seen a few times. The sample carries other DNA sequences with the same CDR3. The rearrangement uses TRBV24-1 and TRBJ1-2; 9 bases are shared with TRBD1. The length of the CDR3 is 14 residues. CDR1 is KGHDR and CDR2 is SFDVKD in the germline V gene. V lost 4 bases, J lost 5 bases, and 4 bases stayed unmatched. The CDR3 coding sequence is TGTGCCACCAGTGAAACCGGGACAGGGTATGGCTACACCTTC. Protein product: CATSETGTGYGYTF.